The 4 T cell receptor beta chains below all came from one sample that was sequenced in a study of T cell responses to AZD1222 COVID-19 vaccine. TCRdb's table, derived via immunoSEQ multiplex PCR, lists solely in-frame clones and lacks some. The sample has about 150,000 clones; just under 95% are singletons. The source material was peripheral blood, sampled on day 0 of AZD1222 vaccination. These TCRs come from an adult in good health.

This clone was detected only once. This chain links TRBV20-1 with TRBJ1-1; no reliable D call. Trimming pared 3 bases from V and 4 bases from J, leaving 12 bases between. The CDR3 contains 13 residues. CDR1 is DFQATT and CDR2 is SNEGSKA in the germline V gene (reference sequence). In nucleotides, the CDR3 is TGCAGTGCTAGTCCCGGGCTGGTCACTGAAGCTTTCTTT. The encoded protein is CSASPGLVTEAFF.

The chain employs TRBV14 and TRBJ2-2; 7 bases are a match to TRBD2. Germline V gene lookup returns CDR1 SGHDN and CDR2 FVKESK. The CDR3 sequence is 15 residues long. V was clipped by 4 bases and J by 4 bases; unmatched bases: 6. The DNA for the CDR3 is TGTGCCAGCAGCCCGGGACTACCCCTCACCGGGGAGCTGTTTTTT. Its protein product is CASSPGLPLTGELFF. The whole variable domain, filled in from reference TRBV14 and TRBJ2-2, reads EAGVTQFPSHSVIEKGQTVTLRCDPISGHDNLYWYRRVMGKEIKFLLHFVKESKQDESGMPNNRFLAERTGGTYSTLKVQPAELEDSGVYFCASSPGLPLTGELFFGEGSRLTVL.

The chain carries TRBV24-1 and TRBJ1-2; 7 nucleotides line up with TRBD1. The junction had 1 base not matched to a gene; V was cut back by 2 bases and J by 5 bases. From germline, CDR1 is KGHDR and CDR2 SFDVKD. The CDR3 totals 13 residues. CDR3 nucleotide sequence: TGTGCCACCAGTGATTCGACAGGGTATGGCTACACCTTC. Its protein is CATSDSTGYGYTF.

This rearrangement joins TRBV29-1 to TRBJ1-4, with D hard to call. The V and J ends lost 5 bases and 0 bases respectively, with 7 bases between them. The CDR3 extends over 13 amino acids. Germline V gene sequence: CDR1 SQVTM, CDR2 ANQGSEA. This chain's CDR3 is CSVRPATNEKLFF. In DNA form, the CDR3 reads TGCAGCGTTCGGCCGGCAACTAATGAAAAACTGTTTTTT.